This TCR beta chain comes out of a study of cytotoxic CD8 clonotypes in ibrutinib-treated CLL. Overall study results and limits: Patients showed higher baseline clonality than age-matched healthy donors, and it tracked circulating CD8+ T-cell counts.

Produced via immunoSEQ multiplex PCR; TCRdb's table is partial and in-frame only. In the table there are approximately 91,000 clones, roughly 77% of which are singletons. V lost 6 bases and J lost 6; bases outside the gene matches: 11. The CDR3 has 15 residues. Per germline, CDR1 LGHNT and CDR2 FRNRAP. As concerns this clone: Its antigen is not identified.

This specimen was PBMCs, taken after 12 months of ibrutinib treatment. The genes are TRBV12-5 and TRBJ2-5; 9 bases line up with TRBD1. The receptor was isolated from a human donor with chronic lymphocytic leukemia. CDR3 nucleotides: TGTGCTAGTGGAACCCGGACAGGGGATGTGCAGACCCAGTACTTC. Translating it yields CASGTRTGDVQTQYF.